The rows below give T cell receptor beta chains drawn from one sample of a study of blood T cells in healthy people across ages. TCRdb processed the 5' RACE reads anew with MiXCR; each CDR3 protein has one entry. Found here are about 1.5 million distinct CDR3 sequences, 40% to 45% of them singletons; the top ten hold less than 5%. The specimen was blood. The receptors stem from a young woman in good health. CDR3s include the opening cysteine and the closing phenylalanine or tryptophan. D genes are given only for firm matches. The size field is filled for only some rows; it gives once, few, many or a size class.

abundance,len,j_gene,v_gene,d_gene,CDR3aa
NA,14,TRBJ2-5,TRBV29-1,NA,CSAVGRRPQETQYF
NA,12,TRBJ2-7,TRBV20-1,NA,CSARKLTYEQYF
once,16,NA,TRBV20-1,TRBD1,CSATLPGATGGYEQYF
NA,15,TRBJ1-2,TRBV6-5,NA,CASSYGRSRAHGYTF
NA,13,TRBJ2-3,TRBV20-1,NA,CSGRLVRTDTQYF
NA,15,TRBJ2-7,TRBV4-3,NA,CASSAGPVWGYEQYF
NA,17,TRBJ2-4,TRBV7-2,NA,CASSLALQRVAKNIQYF
NA,14,TRBJ1-1,TRBV5-6,NA,CASSLVGKNTEAFF
NA,15,TRBJ2-3,TRBV7-6,NA,CASSDPSDSTDTQYF
few,11,TRBJ2-7,TRBV10-2,NA,CASTLQGEQYF
NA,14,TRBJ2-7,TRBV5-1,NA,CASSLDQGRYEQHF
NA,14,TRBJ2-1,TRBV7-9,NA,CASSSNTQGLKQFF
NA,12,TRBJ1-2,TRBV6-2/TRBV6-3,NA,CASQGLDYGYTF
NA,14,TRBJ2-1,TRBV3-1,NA,CASSSRALGSEQFF
many,17,TRBJ2-1,TRBV4-3,TRBD1,CASSQDLTGGDSNEQFF
NA,16,TRBJ1-4,TRBV4-1,NA,CASSQDPAGFLKRLFF
NA,14,TRBJ1-1,TRBV6-6,TRBD1,CASSSDRGVTEAFF